This record covers a single T cell receptor (beta chain). Its antigen is not known. The data are from a study of T cell repertoires in cytomegalovirus infection. Whole-study context: An indication of both CMV infection and matching HLA type came from public TCR beta signatures.

TCRdb used MiXCR to reprocess the reads, holding one entry per CDR3 protein. The sample gives about 360,000 distinct CDR3 sequences, around 18% of which show up once; 8.7% is in the top ten. Study results and caveats: What dominated the ex vivo response were HLA-C-restricted CMV-specific TCR beta clonotypes. Totalled public TCR beta family frequency picked out people who carried CMV plus the relevant HLA.

The source material was PBMCs. The sequence was obtained from a human donor in good health (CMV status not recorded). Some clones in this sample may be carry-over from other donors' samples.

Written as DNA, the CDR3 is TGTGCCAGTAGTATACAGGACTATGGCTACACCTTC. Translation gives CASSIQDYGYTF. The rearrangement links TRBV19 to TRBJ1-2; D gene uncertain. CDR1 and CDR2 (germline): LNHDA, SQIVND (reference sequence). The CDR3 contains 12 residues. V was pared by 2 bases and J by 3 bases, with 4 bases between.